The clone carrying this T cell receptor beta chain was counted only a few times. The antigen is unknown. Sequencing used immunoSEQ multiplex PCR; TCRdb keeps in-frame clones, though not all of them. The sample shows roughly 25,000 clones, 96% of them seen only once. The V gene end was trimmed by 1 base and the J gene end by 5 bases; junction bases not matched to a gene: 8. Germline CDR1 is MNHEY and CDR2 is SMNVEV (reference sequence). The CDR3 runs to 15 residues. The data originate from a study of monozygotic twins with cystic fibrosis. Study-wide points: V usage most resembled the co-twin in 13 of 16 pairs. Monozygotic CF twins shared more identical nucleotide clonotypes than unrelated patients. Clonality was generally low (median approximately 0.0095), higher in the most severe patients. Age, concordance and disease severity did not associate with shared CDR3 numbers.

The sequenced sample consisted of blood. The clonotype comes from a girl aged 2 to 10 with cystic fibrosis. V usage is TRBV27 and J usage is TRBJ2-7; the match to TRBD2 covers 7 bases. CDR3 sequence reads: CASSLFAGVRDEQYF. Written as DNA, the CDR3 is TGTGCCAGCAGTTTATTTGCGGGGGTGAGGGACGAGCAGTACTTC.